Below, 25 T cell receptor beta chains from the same sample are listed, as sequenced in a study of T cell responses to AZD1222 COVID-19 vaccine. TCRdb's copy holds only in-frame clones and misses some; the assay was immunoSEQ multiplex PCR. The data hold roughly 120,000 clones, with 88% observed a single time. The sequencing here drew on peripheral blood, taken on day 0 of MenACWY control vaccination. These receptors came from an adult in good health.

The chain recombines TRBV28 with TRBJ2-4, with D perhaps matching TRBD1 or TRBD2 (6 bases each). Trimming stripped 3 bases from V and 0 bases from J, with 18 bases between. Germline values: CDR1 MDHEN, CDR2 SYDVKM. The CDR3 totals 18 residues. This CDR3 is CASSFGFGRGVAKNIQYF. CDR3 bases: TGTGCCAGCAGTTTCGGGTTCGGTAGGGGGGTAGCCAAAAACATTCAGTACTTC.

The CDR3 spells CASSPFVPTDTQYF. The CDR3 DNA is TGTGCCAGCAGCCCTTTCGTACCAACAGATACGCAGTATTTT. The V gene is TRBV7-2, the J gene TRBJ2-3, with D hard to call. CDR1 and CDR2 from the germline V gene are SGHTA and FQGNSA. The CDR3 consists of 14 residues. Trimming removed 5 bases at V and 3 bases at J, with 12 bases between.

J is TRBJ2-4 and V is TRBV28; either TRBD1 or TRBD2 may supply D (5 bases each). Germline CDR1 is MDHEN and CDR2 is SYDVKM. Trimming shortened V by 3 bases and J by 1 base, and 7 bases separated the two germline ends. The CDR3 has 14 residues. CDR3 residues: CASSFWGAKNIQYF. The CDR3 DNA follows: TGTGCCAGCAGTTTCTGGGGGGCCAAAAACATTCAGTACTTC.

V usage is TRBV3-1 (or the pseudogene TRBV3-2) and J usage is TRBJ1-4, with D uncertain. CDR3 length: 17 amino acids. Germline CDR1 and CDR2: LGHDT and YNNKEL (reference sequence). V was pared by 3 bases and J by 3 bases, with 17 bases between. CDR3 nucleotide sequence: TGTGCCAGCAGCCACTCGGGCGGAGGGAGGGCTAATGAAAAACTGTTTTTT. Protein: CASSHSGGGRANEKLFF.

This chain uses TRBV15 with TRBJ1-1; unclear D gene. Per germline, CDR1 LNHNV and CDR2 YYDKDF (reference sequence). The CDR3 extends over 14 amino acids. V lost 3 bases and J 0 bases, leaving 8 bases between the germline ends. CDR3 amino acids: CATSRVTMNTEAFF. The CDR3 DNA is TGTGCCACCAGCAGGGTTACGATGAACACTGAAGCTTTCTTT. The whole variable domain, filled in from reference TRBV15 and TRBJ1-1, reads DAMVIQNPRYQVTQFGKPVTLSCSQTLNHNVMYWYQQKSSQAPKLLFHYYDKDFNNEADTPDNFQSRRPNTSFCFLDIRSPGLGDTAMYLCATSRVTMNTEAFFGQGTRLTVV.

This clone came up once. The gene calls are TRBV3-1 (or the pseudogene TRBV3-2) and TRBJ2-3; D not resolved. This CDR3 is 12 amino acids long. Germline-derived CDR1 and CDR2 are LGHDT and YNNKEL (reference sequence). Trimming took 4 bases from V and 6 from J, leaving 8 bases between them. The CDR3 reads CASSLDPDTQYF. The CDR3 DNA follows: TGTGCCAGCAGCCTGGACCCCGATACGCAGTATTTT.

The chain combines TRBV25-1 with TRBJ1-2; D possibly corresponds to TRBD1 (5 bases). Trimming stripped 3 bases from V and 4 bases from J, with 15 bases between. Germline V lookup: CDR1 MGHDK, CDR2 SYGVNS. The CDR3 extends over 15 amino acids. The CDR3 nucleotides read TGTGCCAGCAGTGATGGCTTGAGGGGTTTCTATGGCTACACCTTC. Its protein is CASSDGLRGFYGYTF.

CDR3 loop: CASSYSPSVGEQFF. The CDR3 DNA reads as TGTGCCAGCAGTTACTCGCCTAGCGTAGGGGAGCAGTTCTTC. The V call is TRBV6-5, the J call TRBJ2-1; D is perhaps TRBD2 (6 bases). V dropped 0 bases and J dropped 10 bases, with 13 bases sitting between them. The CDR3 is made up of 14 amino acids. The germline CDR1 and CDR2 sequences are MNHEY and SVGAGI.

The V call is TRBV7-6, the J call TRBJ2-7; 7 nucleotides align to TRBD2. Germline CDR1 reads SGHVS; CDR2 reads FNYEAQ. There are 14 residues in the CDR3. With V trimmed by 0 bases and J by 6 bases, 5 bases remained unmatched. The CDR3 protein is CASSLASPGGEQYF. CDR3 DNA sequence: TGTGCCAGCAGCTTAGCATCGCCGGGGGGCGAGCAGTACTTC.

The chain employs TRBV6-2 or TRBV6-3 and TRBJ2-1, with 10 nucleotides matching TRBD2. V lost 6 bases, J lost 0 bases, and 5 bases stayed unmatched. CDR1 and CDR2 (germline): MNHEY, SVGEGT. This CDR3 has 16 residues. The CDR3 sequence: CASSRLAGLSYNEQFF. The CDR3 DNA reads TGTGCCAGCAGCCGACTAGCGGGCCTCTCCTACAATGAGCAGTTCTTC.

The chain uses TRBV27 and TRBJ1-1; D uncertain. The CDR3 length is 15 residues. V gave up 2 bases and J gave up 1 base, with 11 bases separating them. CDR1 and CDR2 from the germline V gene are MNHEY and SMNVEV (reference sequence). CDR3: CASSLSSGRNTEAFF. CDR3 nucleotide sequence: TGTGCCAGCAGTTTAAGCTCGGGGAGGAACACTGAAGCTTTCTTT.

V usage is TRBV7-9 and J usage is TRBJ2-7; D unresolved. The CDR3 is 13 amino acids. Trimming pared 3 bases from V and 3 bases from J, leaving 9 bases between. CDR1 is SEHNR and CDR2 is FQNEAQ in the germline V gene (reference sequence). This CDR3 reads CASSFPRNYEQYF. CDR3 in DNA: TGTGCCAGCAGCTTTCCCCGGAACTACGAGCAGTACTTC.

This clone was detected once. The chain joins TRBV5-4 to TRBJ2-5, with 7 bases fitting TRBD1. Germline lookup yields CDR1 SGHNT and CDR2 YYREEE (reference sequence). Trimming removed 1 base from V and 3 bases from J; junction bases left unmatched: 3. This CDR3 contains 14 residues. CDR3 DNA sequence: TGTGCCAGCAGCTTGCAGGGGGTTGAAGAGACCCAGTACTTC. It yields the protein CASSLQGVEETQYF. The variable domain in full, completed from reference TRBV5-4 and TRBJ2-5, reads ETGVTQSPTHLIKTRGQQVTLRCSSQSGHNTVSWYQQALGQGPQFIFQYYREEENGRGNFPPRFSGLQFPNYSSELNVNALELDDSALYLCASSLQGVEETQYFGPGTRLLVL.

The rearrangement links TRBV27 to TRBJ1-6, with D unclear. The CDR3 runs 16 residues. V was pared by 1 base and J by 11 bases, with 18 bases between. Germline values: CDR1 MNHEY, CDR2 SMNVEV (reference sequence). The CDR3 region is CASSLLGGLKGTPLHF. In nucleotides, the CDR3 is TGTGCCAGCAGTTTATTAGGTGGTCTGAAAGGGACACCCCTCCACTTT.

Of note for this clone: Mismatch with germline at one junction end may stem from a read error. The V and J genes are TRBV7-9 and TRBJ2-1; no definite D call. CDR3 size: 14 residues. The germline gives CDR1 SEHNR, CDR2 FQNEAQ (reference sequence). The CDR3 is CASSLVSGNNEQFF. CDR3 coding DNA: TGTGCCAGTAGCTTAGTTTCCGGAAACAATGAGCAGTTCTTC. The complete variable domain, with remaining parts taken from reference TRBV7-9 and TRBJ2-1, reads DTGVSQNPRHKITKRGQNVTFRCDPISEHNRLYWYRQTLGQGPEFLTYFQNEAQLEKSRLLSDRFSAERPKGSFSTLEIQRTEQGDSAMYLCASSLVSGNNEQFFGPGTRLTVL.

The V and J genes are TRBV20-1 and TRBJ1-2, with D unresolved. The V end was cut by 6 bases, the J end by 5 bases, with 4 bases between. Germline CDR1 is DFQATT and CDR2 is SNEGSKA (reference sequence). This CDR3 comprises 9 residues. For the CDR3, the DNA is TGCAGTGCGGGGTATGGCTACACCTTC. This codes for CSAGYGYTF.

The chain uses TRBV28 and TRBJ2-7; D is possibly TRBD2 (6 bases). CDR3 length equals 12 residues. Germline-derived CDR1 and CDR2 are MDHEN and SYDVKM. The V end was cut by 7 bases, the J end by 0 bases, with 7 bases between. The CDR3 is CASTSVSYEQYF. CDR3 DNA sequence: TGTGCCAGCACTAGCGTCTCCTACGAGCAGTACTTC.

This clone has just one count. The chain links TRBV10-3 to TRBJ2-1; 10 bases match TRBD2. The germline V gene has CDR1 ENHRY and CDR2 SYGVKD. The CDR3 is made up of 14 amino acids. The ends lost 9 bases at V and 6 bases at J; junction bases unmatched: 8. The CDR3 DNA is TGTGCCATAGGGCGGGGACTAGCGTTCAATGAGCAGTTCTTC. Its translation is CAIGRGLAFNEQFF.

The genes are TRBV9 and TRBJ1-1; tentative D call: TRBD1 (5 bases). The CDR3 has 15 residues. Germline CDR1 and CDR2: SGDLS and YYNGEE. Trimming took 0 bases from V and 5 from J, leaving 14 bases between them. CDR3 DNA: TGTGCCAGCAGCGTAGAACCAGGGTCGGGGACTGAAGCTTTCTTT. Encoded protein: CASSVEPGSGTEAFF.

V and J are TRBV9 and TRBJ2-1; TRBD2 matches 9 bases. The germline gives CDR1 SGDLS, CDR2 YYNGEE. The CDR3 is 15 amino acids. J was trimmed by 6 bases and V by 0 bases; bases with no gene match: 4. CDR3 bases: TGTGCCAGCAGCGTAGCTATTAGCGGGAGCAATGAGCAGTTCTTC. This gives the protein CASSVAISGSNEQFF.

The genes are TRBV18 and TRBJ2-7, with D perhaps matching TRBD1 (5 bases). The CDR3 consists of 12 residues. The germline V gene encodes CDR1 KGHSH and CDR2 LQKENI. Trimming cost V 4 bases and J 2 bases, with 6 bases left between them. The CDR3 DNA is TGTGCCAGCTCACGACAGACCTACGAGCAGTACTTC. Translated: CASSRQTYEQYF.

V gene TRBV18 combines with J gene TRBJ1-3; unclear D gene. Trimming took off 0 bases at V and 0 bases at J, with 9 bases between the two ends. In germline, CDR1 is KGHSH, CDR2 LQKENI. The CDR3 totals 16 residues. CDR3 protein: CASSPPGVTSGNTIYF. The CDR3 DNA sequence: TGTGCCAGCTCACCACCGGGTGTTACCTCTGGAAACACCATATATTTT.

V usage is TRBV28 and J usage is TRBJ2-1; D ambiguous. The CDR3 loop spans 11 amino acids. The germline CDR1 and CDR2 sequences are MDHEN and SYDVKM. Trimming took 4 bases from V and 10 from J, leaving 8 bases between them. CDR3 residues: CASSSFREQFF. For the CDR3, the DNA is TGTGCCAGCAGTTCTTTCAGAGAGCAGTTCTTC.

The V gene is TRBV7-9, the J gene TRBJ2-7; 9 bases map to TRBD1. The CDR3 is 16 residues long. Looked up from germline, CDR1 is SEHNR and CDR2 is FQNEAQ (reference sequence). Trimming at V came to 4 bases and at J to 3 bases, leaving 10 bases not matched to a gene. The CDR3 loop is CASSYPLGTGNYEQYF. The CDR3 DNA reads as TGTGCCAGCAGCTATCCGCTCGGGACAGGGAACTACGAGCAGTACTTC.

This chain links TRBV5-4 with TRBJ1-4; D not certain. Germline lookup yields CDR1 SGHNT and CDR2 YYREEE (reference sequence). Trimming cost V 3 bases and J 7 bases, with 13 bases left between them. This CDR3 is 14 amino acids long. The CDR3 protein is CASSSARRSEKLFF. The CDR3 nucleotides read TGTGCCAGCAGCTCGGCAAGGAGGAGTGAAAAACTGTTTTTT.